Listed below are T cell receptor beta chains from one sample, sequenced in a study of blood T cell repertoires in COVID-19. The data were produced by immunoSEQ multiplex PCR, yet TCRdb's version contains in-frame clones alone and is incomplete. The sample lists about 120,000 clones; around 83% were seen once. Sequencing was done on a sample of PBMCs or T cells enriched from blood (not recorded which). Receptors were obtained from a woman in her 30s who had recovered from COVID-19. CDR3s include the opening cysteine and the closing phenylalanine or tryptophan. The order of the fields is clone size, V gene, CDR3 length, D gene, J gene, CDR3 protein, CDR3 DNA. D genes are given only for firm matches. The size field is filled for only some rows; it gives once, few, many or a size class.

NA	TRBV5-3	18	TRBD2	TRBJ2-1	CARSSTPDGTSGVNEQFF	TGTGCCAGAAGCTCCACCCCCGACGGGACTAGCGGGGTCAATGAGCAGTTCTTC
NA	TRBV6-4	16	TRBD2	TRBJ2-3	CASSEAGTSGSDTQYF	TGTGCCAGCAGTGAGGCCGGGACTAGCGGGAGCGATACGCAGTATTTT
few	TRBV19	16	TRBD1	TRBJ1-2	CASSMLMGQGRYGYTF	TGTGCCAGTAGTATGTTGATGGGACAGGGACGGTATGGCTACACCTTC
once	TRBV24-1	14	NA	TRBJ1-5	CATSDRDTRQPQHF	TGTGCCACCAGTGACCGGGACACTCGCCAGCCCCAGCATTTT
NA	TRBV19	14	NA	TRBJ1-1	CASSVQGRITEAFF	TGTGCCAGTAGTGTACAGGGAAGGATCACTGAAGCTTTCTTT
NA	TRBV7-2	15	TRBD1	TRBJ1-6	CASRQGVAYNSPLHF	TGTGCCAGCAGACAGGGGGTCGCCTATAATTCACCCCTCCACTTT
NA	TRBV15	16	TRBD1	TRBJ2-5	CATSRGDREGEETQYF	TGTGCCACCAGCAGAGGGGACAGGGAGGGGGAAGAGACCCAGTACTTC
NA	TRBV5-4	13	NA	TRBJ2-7	CASSLHTSYEQYF	TGTGCCAGCAGCTTACACACCTCCTACGAGCAGTACTTC
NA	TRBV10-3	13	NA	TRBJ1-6	CAIRDSVNSPLHF	TGTGCCATCAGAGACAGTGTCAACTCACCCCTCCACTTT
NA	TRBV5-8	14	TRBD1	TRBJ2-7	CASSLEGTGFEQYF	TGTGCCAGCAGCTTGGAGGGGACAGGTTTCGAGCAGTACTTC
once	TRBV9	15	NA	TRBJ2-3	CASSTPEGGTDTQYF	TGTGCCAGCAGCACCCCGGAAGGGGGCACAGATACGCAGTATTTT
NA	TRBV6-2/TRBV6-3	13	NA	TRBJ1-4	CASSTKRGEKLFF	TGTGCCAGCAGCACAAAAAGGGGAGAAAAACTGTTTTTT
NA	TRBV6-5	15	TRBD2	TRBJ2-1	CASSYFKSGRAGQFF	TGTGCCAGCAGTTACTTTAAAAGCGGGAGGGCCGGGCAGTTCTTC
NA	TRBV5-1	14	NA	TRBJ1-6	CASSLGQAYSPLHF	TGCGCCAGCAGCTTGGGACAGGCCTATTCACCCCTCCACTTT
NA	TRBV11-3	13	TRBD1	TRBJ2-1	CASSPGGYNEQFF	TGTGCCAGCAGCCCAGGGGGCTACAATGAGCAGTTCTTC
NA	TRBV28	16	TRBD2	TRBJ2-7	CASSSPTAGEAYEQYF	TGTGCCAGCAGTTCGCCTACAGCGGGAGAGGCCTACGAGCAGTACTTC
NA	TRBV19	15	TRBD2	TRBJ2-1	CASSRTSGRYNEQFF	TGTGCCAGTAGTAGAACTAGCGGGAGGTACAATGAGCAGTTCTTC
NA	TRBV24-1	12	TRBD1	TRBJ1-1	CAADGQGSGAFF	TGTGCCGCGGACGGACAGGGTAGTGGCGCTTTCTTT
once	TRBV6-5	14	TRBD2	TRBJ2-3	CASRTSGRTDTQYF	TGTGCCAGCAGAACTAGCGGGAGAACAGATACGCAGTATTTT
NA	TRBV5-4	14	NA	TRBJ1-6	CASSYTGAGSPLHF	TGTGCCAGCAGTTACACGGGAGCGGGGTCACCCCTCCACTTT
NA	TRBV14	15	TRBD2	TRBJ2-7	CASRYQLAGTYEQYF	TGTGCCAGCAGGTATCAGCTAGCGGGAACCTACGAGCAGTACTTC
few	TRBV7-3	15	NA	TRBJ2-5	CASSFGLSTQETQYF	TGTGCCAGCAGCTTCGGACTATCAACACAAGAGACCCAGTACTTC
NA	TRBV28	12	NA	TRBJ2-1	CASSLSTGEQFF	TGTGCCAGCAGTTTATCGACAGGTGAGCAGTTCTTC
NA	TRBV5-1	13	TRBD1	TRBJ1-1	CASSLGGQGGAFF	TGCGCCAGCAGCTTGGGGGGACAGGGTGGAGCTTTCTTT
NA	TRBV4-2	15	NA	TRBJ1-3	CASSQFQGSGNTIYF	TGTGCCAGCAGCCAATTTCAGGGATCTGGAAACACCATATATTTT
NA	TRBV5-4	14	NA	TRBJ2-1	CASLNLSSYNEQFF	TGTGCCAGCCTCAATCTTAGCTCCTACAATGAGCAGTTCTTC
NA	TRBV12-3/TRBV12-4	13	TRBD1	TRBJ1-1	CASSNRGRTEAFF	TGTGCCAGCAGTAACAGGGGGAGGACTGAAGCTTTCTTT
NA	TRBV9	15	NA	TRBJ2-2	CASSVPRVNTGELFF	TGTGCCAGCAGCGTACCTCGGGTGAACACCGGGGAGCTGTTTTTT
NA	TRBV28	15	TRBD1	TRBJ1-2	CASGTGASNNYGYTF	TGTGCCAGCGGGACAGGTGCCTCTAATAACTATGGCTACACCTTC
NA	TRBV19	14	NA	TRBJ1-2	CASSTGGVVVGYTF	TGTGCCAGTAGTACGGGGGGAGTGGTCGTTGGCTACACCTTC
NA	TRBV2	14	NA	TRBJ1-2	CASSTSGRTYGYTF	TGTGCCAGCAGTACGTCAGGGAGGACCTATGGCTACACCTTC
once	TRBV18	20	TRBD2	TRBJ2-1	CASSPVRQRALAGRNNEQFF	TGTGCCAGCTCACCAGTTCGACAGAGGGCTCTAGCGGGAAGAAACAATGAGCAGTTCTTC
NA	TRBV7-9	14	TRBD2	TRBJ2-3	CASSTSGRADTQYF	TGTGCCAGCAGCACTAGCGGGAGGGCAGATACGCAGTATTTT
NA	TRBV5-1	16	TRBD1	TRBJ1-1	CASSARGTGGNTEAFF	TGCGCCAGCAGCGCAAGGGGGACAGGGGGGAACACTGAAGCTTTCTTT
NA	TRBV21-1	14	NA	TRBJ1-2	CASSKDHRNYGYTF	TGTGCCAGCAGCAAAGATCACAGAAACTATGGCTACACCTTC
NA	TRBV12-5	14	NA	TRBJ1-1	CASGGSPRATEAFF	TGTGCTAGTGGGGGGAGCCCAAGGGCCACTGAAGCTTTCTTT
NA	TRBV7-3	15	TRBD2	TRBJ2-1	CASSLNPSGSNEQFF	TGTGCCAGCAGCTTAAATCCTAGCGGGAGCAATGAGCAGTTCTTC
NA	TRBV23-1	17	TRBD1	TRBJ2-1	CASSQSGGDRGRYEQFF	TGCGCCAGCAGTCAATCCGGCGGGGACAGGGGTAGATATGAGCAGTTCTTC
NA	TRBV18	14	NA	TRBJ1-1	CASSPRGLNTEAFF	TGTGCCAGCTCACCAAGGGGTCTGAACACTGAAGCTTTCTTT
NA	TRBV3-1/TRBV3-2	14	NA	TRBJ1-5	CASSRTARNQPQHF	TGTGCCAGCAGCCGGACTGCCCGAAATCAGCCCCAGCATTTT
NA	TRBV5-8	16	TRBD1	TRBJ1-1	CASSLLPTGGFAEAFF	TGTGCCAGCAGCCTTTTGCCGACAGGGGGTTTTGCTGAAGCTTTCTTT
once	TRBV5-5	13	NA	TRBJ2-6	CASSRSGANVLTF	TGTGCCAGCAGCCGGTCTGGGGCCAACGTCCTGACTTTC
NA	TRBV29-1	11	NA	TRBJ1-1	CSVTDVAEAFF	TGCAGCGTGACAGACGTCGCTGAAGCTTTCTTT
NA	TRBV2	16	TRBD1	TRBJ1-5	CASTWERTGGNQPQHF	TGTGCCAGCACCTGGGAGAGGACAGGGGGCAATCAGCCCCAGCATTTT
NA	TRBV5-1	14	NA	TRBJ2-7	CASSLGAGAYEQYF	TGCGCCAGCAGCTTGGGCGCAGGGGCCTACGAGCAGTACTTC
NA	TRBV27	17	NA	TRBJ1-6	CASSPGWGVDYNSPLHF	TGTGCCAGCAGTCCAGGTTGGGGGGTGGACTATAATTCACCCCTCCACTTT
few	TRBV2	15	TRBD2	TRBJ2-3	CASTRGGAITDTQYF	TGTGCCAGCACCCGGGGGGGGGCAATCACAGATACGCAGTATTTT
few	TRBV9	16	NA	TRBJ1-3	CASSVDPTYSGNTIYF	TGTGCCAGCAGCGTAGACCCAACCTATTCTGGAAACACCATATATTTT
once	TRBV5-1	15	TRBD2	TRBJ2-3	CASKPGLARTDTQYF	TGCGCCAGCAAACCGGGACTAGCGCGCACAGATACGCAGTATTTT
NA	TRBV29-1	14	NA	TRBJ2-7	CSVAQTDSSYEQYF	TGCAGCGTTGCTCAGACAGATAGCTCCTACGAGCAGTACTTC
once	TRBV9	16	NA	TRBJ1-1	CASSVARQAENTEAFF	TGTGCCAGCAGCGTAGCGAGACAGGCCGAGAACACTGAAGCTTTCTTT
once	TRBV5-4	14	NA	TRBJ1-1	CASSFPQGGTEAFF	TGTGCCAGCAGCTTTCCCCAGGGAGGCACTGAAGCTTTCTTT
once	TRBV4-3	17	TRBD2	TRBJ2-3	CASSQDGLAASTDTQYF	TGCGCCAGCAGCCAAGATGGACTAGCGGCTAGCACAGATACGCAGTATTTT
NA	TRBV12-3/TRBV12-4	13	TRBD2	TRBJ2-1	CASTTPGGDEQFF	TGTGCCAGCACCACACCGGGAGGCGATGAGCAGTTCTTC
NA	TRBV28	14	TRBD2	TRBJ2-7	CASDASGDSYEQYF	TGTGCCAGCGACGCTAGCGGCGATTCCTACGAGCAGTACTTC
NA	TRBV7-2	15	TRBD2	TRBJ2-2	CASSSGLAGPGELFF	TGTGCCAGCAGCTCAGGACTAGCGGGCCCCGGGGAGCTGTTTTTT
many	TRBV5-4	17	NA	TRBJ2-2	CASSLGARTGNTGELFF	TGTGCCAGCAGCTTGGGGGCCAGAACTGGGAACACCGGGGAGCTGTTTTTT
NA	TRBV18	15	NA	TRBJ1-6	CASSPASSYNSPLHF	TGTGCCAGCTCACCGGCCAGCTCCTATAATTCACCCCTCCACTTT
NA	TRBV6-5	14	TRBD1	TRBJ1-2	CASSPGQAEYGYTF	TGTGCCAGCAGCCCGGGACAGGCAGAGTATGGCTACACCTTC
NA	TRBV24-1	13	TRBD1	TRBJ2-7	CATRLDRGYEQYF	TGTGCCACCAGGTTAGACAGGGGCTACGAGCAGTACTTC